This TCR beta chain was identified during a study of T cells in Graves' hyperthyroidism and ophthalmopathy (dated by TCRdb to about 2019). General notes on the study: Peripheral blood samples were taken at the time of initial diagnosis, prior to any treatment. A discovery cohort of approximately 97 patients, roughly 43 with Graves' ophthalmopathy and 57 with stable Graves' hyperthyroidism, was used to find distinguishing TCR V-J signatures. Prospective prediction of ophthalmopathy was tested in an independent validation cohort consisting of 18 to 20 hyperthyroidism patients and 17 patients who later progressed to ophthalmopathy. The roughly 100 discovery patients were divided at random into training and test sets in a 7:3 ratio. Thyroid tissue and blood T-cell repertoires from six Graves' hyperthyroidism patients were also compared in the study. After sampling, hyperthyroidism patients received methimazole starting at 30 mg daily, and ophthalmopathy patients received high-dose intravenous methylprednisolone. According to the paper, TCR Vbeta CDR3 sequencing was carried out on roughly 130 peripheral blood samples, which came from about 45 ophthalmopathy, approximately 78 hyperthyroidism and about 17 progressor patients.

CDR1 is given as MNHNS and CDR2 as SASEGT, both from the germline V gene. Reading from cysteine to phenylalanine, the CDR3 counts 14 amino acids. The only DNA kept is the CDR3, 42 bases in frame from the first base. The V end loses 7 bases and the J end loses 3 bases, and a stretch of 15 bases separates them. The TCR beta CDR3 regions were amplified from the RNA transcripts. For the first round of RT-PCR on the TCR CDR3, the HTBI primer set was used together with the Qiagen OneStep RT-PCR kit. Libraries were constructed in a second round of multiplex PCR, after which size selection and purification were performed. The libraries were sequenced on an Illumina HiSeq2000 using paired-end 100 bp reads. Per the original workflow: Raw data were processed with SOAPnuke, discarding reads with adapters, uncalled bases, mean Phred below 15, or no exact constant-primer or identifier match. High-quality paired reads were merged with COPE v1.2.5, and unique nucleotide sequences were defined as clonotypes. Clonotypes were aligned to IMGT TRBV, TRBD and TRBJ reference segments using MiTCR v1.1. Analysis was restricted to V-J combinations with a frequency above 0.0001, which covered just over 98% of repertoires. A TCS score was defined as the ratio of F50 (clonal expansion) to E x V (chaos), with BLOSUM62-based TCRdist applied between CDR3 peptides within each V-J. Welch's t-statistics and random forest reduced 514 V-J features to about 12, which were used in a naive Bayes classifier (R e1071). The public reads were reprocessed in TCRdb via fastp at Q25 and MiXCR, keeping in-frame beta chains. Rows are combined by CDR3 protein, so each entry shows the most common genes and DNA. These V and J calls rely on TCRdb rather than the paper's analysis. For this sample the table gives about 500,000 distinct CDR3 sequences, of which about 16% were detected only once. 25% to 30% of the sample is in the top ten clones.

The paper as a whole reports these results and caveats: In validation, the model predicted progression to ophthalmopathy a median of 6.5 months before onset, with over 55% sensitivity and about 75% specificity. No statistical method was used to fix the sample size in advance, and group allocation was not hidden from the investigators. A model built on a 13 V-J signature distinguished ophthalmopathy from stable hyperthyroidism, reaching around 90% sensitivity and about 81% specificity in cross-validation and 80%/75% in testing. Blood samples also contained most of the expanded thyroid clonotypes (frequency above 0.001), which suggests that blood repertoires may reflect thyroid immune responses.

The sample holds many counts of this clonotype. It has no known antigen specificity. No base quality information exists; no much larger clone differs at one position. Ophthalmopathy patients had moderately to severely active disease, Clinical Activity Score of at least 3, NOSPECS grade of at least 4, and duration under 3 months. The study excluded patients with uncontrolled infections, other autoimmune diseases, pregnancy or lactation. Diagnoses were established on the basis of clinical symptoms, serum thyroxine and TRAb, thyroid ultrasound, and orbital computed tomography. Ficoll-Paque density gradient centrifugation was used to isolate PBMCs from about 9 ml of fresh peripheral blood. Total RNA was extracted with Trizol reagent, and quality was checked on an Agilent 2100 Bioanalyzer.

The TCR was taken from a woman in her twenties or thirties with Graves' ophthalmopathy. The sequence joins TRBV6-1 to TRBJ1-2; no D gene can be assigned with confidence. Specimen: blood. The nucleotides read TGTGCCAGCACCCAGGACCCTGCTGACTATGGCTACACCTTC. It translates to CASTQDPADYGYTF.